One and the same sample provided the 11 T cell receptor beta chains below, sequenced in a study of control samples from healthy donors and cancer patients (dated by TCRdb to 2018 to 2021). The receptor library was made with the immunoSEQ multiplex PCR assay. This is the immuneACCESS table as TCRdb keeps it, with only in-frame sequences that have V and J called. A part of the clones is gone; compared with another copy, unresolved V genes explain less than half, and the rest is unexplained. A total of around 77,000 clones appear in this sample, 85% to 95% of them only once. The top ten constitute 5.8% of the sample. Sequencing used blood. These receptors were taken from a woman aged 55 to 70 in good health.

The rearrangement links TRBV5-1 to TRBJ1-6; 10 bases fit TRBD1. CDR1 is SGHRS, CDR2 YFSETQ, per germline. The CDR3 consists of 15 residues. Trimming took 0 bases from V and 10 from J; bases not matched to a gene: 4. The CDR3 DNA sequence: TGCGCCAGCAGCTTGGGCGGGACAGGGGAATCACCCCTCCACTTT. It codes for CASSLGGTGESPLHF.

The table lists this clone with a count of one. V usage is TRBV5-1 and J usage is TRBJ1-1; D ambiguous. Germline V CDR1 and CDR2: SGHRS, YFSETQ. Trimming took 4 bases from V and 0 from J, leaving 10 bases between them. This CDR3 comprises 14 residues. The CDR3 nucleotides are TGCGCCAGCAGCGAAGACGGATTGAACACTGAAGCTTTCTTT. This gives the protein CASSEDGLNTEAFF.

The chain links TRBV6-4 to TRBJ2-1; 7 bases agree with TRBD2. V lost 4 bases to trimming and J lost 2 bases; unmatched junction nucleotides: 5. CDR1 is MRHNA, CDR2 SNTAGT, per germline. This CDR3 has 15 amino acids. The CDR3 loop reads CASSGRSGAYNEQFF. CDR3 DNA sequence: TGTGCCAGCAGTGGAAGGAGCGGGGCCTACAATGAGCAGTTCTTC.

This clone was picked up a small number of times. This rearrangement joins TRBV6-1 to TRBJ1-5; D possibly corresponds to TRBD1 (5 bases). With 2 bases removed from V and 1 base from J, the gap between germline ends came to 9 bases. The germline CDR1 and CDR2 sequences are MNHNS and SASEGT. This CDR3 has 15 amino acids. The CDR3 is CASSENWGSNQPQHF. Here the CDR3 DNA reads TGTGCCAGCAGTGAAAACTGGGGGAGCAATCAGCCCCAGCATTTT.

The genes are TRBV27 and TRBJ1-2; 7 bases align to TRBD1. Germline V CDR1 and CDR2: MNHEY, SMNVEV (reference sequence). V lost 2 bases to trimming and J lost 2 bases; unmatched junction nucleotides: 5. The CDR3 extends over 15 amino acids. CDR3 nucleotides: TGTGCCAGCAGTTTAACAGGGGCCTTAAACTATGGCTACACCTTC. It yields the protein CASSLTGALNYGYTF.

This chain connects TRBV6-5 to TRBJ1-6; 7 bases match TRBD1. Germline V gene lookup returns CDR1 MNHEY and CDR2 SVGAGI. This CDR3 is 15 amino acids long. Trimming took 5 bases from V and 8 from J; bases not matched to a gene: 9. The CDR3 DNA is TGTGCCAGCAGTACTAGGACAGGAATCGATTCACCCCTCCACTTT. This codes for CASSTRTGIDSPLHF.

This chain connects TRBV5-6 to TRBJ2-5; D is uncertain. Germline V gene lookup returns CDR1 SGHDT and CDR2 YYEEEE. The length of the CDR3 is 13 residues. V lost 0 bases, J lost 5 bases, and 8 bases lay in between. CDR3 sequence reads: CASSLVLGETQYF. Written as DNA, the CDR3 is TGTGCCAGCAGCTTGGTGTTGGGGGAGACCCAGTACTTC.

This sequence joins TRBV21-1 and TRBJ1-2. TRBV21-1 is given as a pseudogene. The CDR3 has 16 amino acids. The chain's CDR3 is CASSKEYRQGGNGYTF. CDR3 in DNA: TGTGCCAGCAGCAAAGAATATAGACAGGGAGGGAATGGCTACACCTTC.

The chain has TRBV18 and TRBJ2-7, with D hard to call. This CDR3 is 13 amino acids long. Between the trimmed V and J ends, which lost 6 bases and 1 base, there was a span of 10 bases. Germline CDR1 reads KGHSH; CDR2 reads LQKENI. CDR3 DNA: TGTGCCAGCTCCCTCACCTTATCCTACGAGCAGTACTTC. Its translation: CASSLTLSYEQYF.

This chain uses TRBV12-3 or TRBV12-4 with TRBJ2-7, with D unclear. This CDR3 contains 13 residues. V lost 1 base to trimming and J lost 5 bases, with 9 bases between them. CDR3: CASSLGPRNEQYF. CDR3 DNA sequence: TGTGCCAGCAGTTTAGGGCCCAGGAACGAGCAGTACTTC.

This clone was counted once. J is TRBJ1-2 and V is TRBV4-1, with 10 bases that match TRBD1. This CDR3 has 16 amino acids. J gave up 3 bases and V 4 bases, and 8 bases lay outside the gene matches. The germline CDR1 and CDR2 sequences are MGHRA and YSYEKL. CDR3 in DNA: TGCGCCAGCAGCCGGCGGGACAGGGGAAGTGACTATGGCTACACCTTC. Protein product: CASSRRDRGSDYGYTF.